These 30 T cell receptor beta chains share one sample of origin, sequenced in a study of shared clonotypes between healthy human individuals. The repertoire was sequenced with immunoSEQ multiplex PCR; TCRdb's copy has only in-frame clones and lacks some. This table holds approximately 1.9 million clones, about 94% found once. CD45RO negativity and positive selection for CCR7 defined naive CD8 cells, a population that excluded terminally differentiated effector memory CD45RA+ cells. The sequencing sample was made of naive CD8+ T cells from PBMCs. All receptors derive from a man between 18 and 35 years old in good health. Some clones in this sample may be carry-over from other donors' samples.

The rearrangement joins TRBV7-4 to TRBJ2-1; TRBD2 matches 8 bases. The CDR3 is made up of 16 amino acids. Per germline, CDR1 SGHVT and CDR2 SQSDAQ. Germline trimming cut 4 bases from V and 8 bases from J; bases unmatched to any gene: 13. The CDR3 DNA reads as TGTGCCAGCAGCTCATTATGTTGGACTAGCTCCCATGAGCAGTTCTTC. Protein sequence: CASSSLCWTSSHEQFF.

The V gene is TRBV7-9, the J gene TRBJ1-2; D perhaps matches TRBD1 (6 bases). Germline V gene lookup returns CDR1 SEHNR and CDR2 FQNEAQ (reference sequence). The V gene lost 2 bases and the J gene lost 4 bases, with 17 bases spanning the gap. CDR3 length: 16 residues. CDR3 nucleotides: TGTGCCAGCAGCTTATCAACAAAGGGGGAGGGCTATGGCTACACCTTC. This codes for CASSLSTKGEGYGYTF.

Details on this clone: The sample carries other DNA sequences with the same CDR3. CDR3 DNA sequence: TGCGCCAGCAGCCAAGGGGGGGGCACTAATGAAAAACTGTTTTTT. This gives the protein CASSQGGGTNEKLFF. The genes are TRBV4-3 and TRBJ1-4, with a weak D call TRBD1 (6 bases). Germline CDR1 and CDR2: LGHNA and YSLEER. The V end was cut by 1 base, the J end by 2 bases, with 8 bases between. CDR3 size: 15 residues.

The rearrangement uses TRBV28 and TRBJ2-7, with 13 bases that match TRBD2. The junction had 2 bases not matched to a gene; V was cut back by 4 bases and J by 2 bases. The V gene's germline CDR1 is MDHEN and CDR2 SYDVKM. The CDR3 runs to 15 residues. As DNA, the CDR3 is TGTGCCAGCAGTTACACTAGCGGGAGGGCCTACGAGCAGTACTTC. This sequence encodes CASSYTSGRAYEQYF. Variable domain in full (rest from reference TRBV28 and TRBJ2-7): DVKVTQSSRYLVKRTGEKVFLECVQDMDHENMFWYRQDPGLGLRLIYFSYDVKMKEKGDIPEGYSVSREKKERFSLILESASTNQTSMYLCASSYTSGRAYEQYFGPGTRLTVT.

This chain connects TRBV7-2 to TRBJ2-7; 12 nucleotides line up with TRBD2. Trimming took 5 bases from V and 5 from J; bases not matched to a gene: 4. In germline, CDR1 is SGHTA, CDR2 FQGNSA. The CDR3 extends over 14 amino acids. CDR3 sequence (DNA): TGTGCCAGCAGCATTGGACTAGCGGGGAACGAGCAGTACTTC. Its protein product is CASSIGLAGNEQYF. The full variable domain, in which reference TRBV7-2 and TRBJ2-7 provide the parts outside the CDR3, is GAGVSQSPSNKVTEKGKDVELRCDPISGHTALYWYRQSLGQGLEFLIYFQGNSAPDKSGLPSDRFSAERTGGSVSTLTIQRTQQEDSAVYLCASSIGLAGNEQYFGPGTRLTVT.

This chain connects TRBV7-9 to TRBJ2-1; D unresolved. The CDR3 is 15 residues long. The V gene's germline CDR1 is SEHNR and CDR2 FQNEAQ (reference sequence). Trimming stripped 0 bases from V and 8 bases from J, with 14 bases between. CDR3 sequence: CASSLAVPNIDEQFF. Here the CDR3 DNA reads TGTGCCAGCAGCTTAGCGGTACCTAATATCGATGAGCAGTTCTTC.

The chain carries TRBV12-5 and TRBJ2-1; 8 bases align to TRBD1. V shed 7 bases and J 9 bases; nucleotides not matched to a gene: 8. The germline V gene has CDR1 LGHNT and CDR2 FRNRAP. This CDR3 has 13 amino acids. The CDR3 DNA is TGTGCTAGTGCCTTGGACAGGGCGGGTGAGCAGTTCTTC. Translated, it gives CASALDRAGEQFF.

Note on this clone: At the DNA level, this CDR3 is encoded by other sequences in the same sample as well. The chain joins TRBV10-1 to TRBJ2-7; D is uncertain. Looked up from germline, CDR1 is WNHNN and CDR2 is SYGVQD (reference sequence). This CDR3 spans 13 amino acids. The V gene lost 0 bases and the J gene lost 4 bases, with 7 bases spanning the gap. The CDR3 protein is CASSESTGYEQYF. DNA of the CDR3: TGCGCCAGCAGTGAGTCAACCGGGTACGAGCAGTACTTC.

J is TRBJ1-1 and V is TRBV19; possibly TRBD1 for D (5 bases). Looked up from germline, CDR1 is LNHDA and CDR2 is SQIVND (reference sequence). V was clipped by 5 bases and J by 0 bases, with 16 bases between them. The CDR3 is made up of 16 amino acids. The CDR3 nucleotides are TGTGCCAGTAGTCACATGGAGGGGTCAGTGAACACTGAAGCTTTCTTT. It is translated as CASSHMEGSVNTEAFF.

Comment on this clone: The sample holds other DNA sequences that translate to the same CDR3. The chain carries TRBV7-9 and TRBJ1-2; perhaps TRBD1 as D (6 bases). CDR3 length equals 14 residues. Germline CDR1 is SEHNR and CDR2 is FQNEAQ (reference sequence). Deletions cut 3 bases from V and 2 bases from J, with 10 bases between. The CDR3 coding sequence is TGTGCCAGCAGCTTCCCGGGGGCCAACTATGGCTACACCTTC. Translation: CASSFPGANYGYTF. The whole variable domain, filled in from reference TRBV7-9 and TRBJ1-2, reads DTGVSQNPRHKITKRGQNVTFRCDPISEHNRLYWYRQTLGQGPEFLTYFQNEAQLEKSRLLSDRFSAERPKGSFSTLEIQRTEQGDSAMYLCASSFPGANYGYTFGSGTRLTVV.

This chain uses TRBV27 with TRBJ2-7; TRBD1 matches 11 bases. CDR1 is MNHEY, CDR2 SMNVEV, per germline (reference sequence). J lost 2 bases, V lost 4 bases, and 4 bases had no gene match. CDR3 length: 15 amino acids. For the CDR3, the DNA is TGTGCCAGCAGTTCCTGGACAGGGGGCCCCTACGAGCAGTACTTC. It is translated as CASSSWTGGPYEQYF.

The genes are TRBV10-3 and TRBJ2-1, with TRBD2 matching 13 bases. Losses at the gene ends were 4 bases for V and 8 bases for J; bases not matched to a gene: 5. CDR3 length: 15 amino acids. In germline, CDR1 is ENHRY, CDR2 SYGVKD. The CDR3 reads CAISATSGRAHEQFF. The CDR3 DNA follows: TGTGCCATCAGTGCAACTAGCGGGAGGGCCCATGAGCAGTTCTTC.

This sequence joins TRBV15 and TRBJ2-1; TRBD2 aligns across 8 bases. Germline lookup yields CDR1 LNHNV and CDR2 YYDKDF (reference sequence). The CDR3 length is 14 residues. The junction had 6 bases not matched to a gene; V was cut back by 7 bases and J by 4 bases. CDR3: CATNREGPYNEQFF. Here the CDR3 DNA reads TGTGCCACCAACCGGGAGGGCCCTTACAATGAGCAGTTCTTC.

The sample holds a few counts of this clone. This chain connects TRBV6-1 to TRBJ1-5; TRBD1 is a possible D gene (6 bases). Germline values: CDR1 MNHNS, CDR2 SASEGT. CDR3 length equals 14 residues. Trimming stripped 2 bases from V and 7 bases from J, with 12 bases between. CDR3 in DNA: TGTGCCAGCAGTGAATATACAGGGTGGCAGCCCCAGCATTTT. It is translated as CASSEYTGWQPQHF.

V is TRBV5-5 and J is TRBJ2-1; 10 nucleotides match TRBD2. Trimming at V came to 1 base and at J to 0 bases, leaving 7 bases not matched to a gene. Germline V gene sequence: CDR1 SGHKS, CDR2 YYEKEE (reference sequence). The CDR3 is 18 amino acids. CDR3 DNA: TGTGCCAGCAGCTTGTTAAGCGGGAGGGGAATCTCCTACAATGAGCAGTTCTTC. Protein: CASSLLSGRGISYNEQFF. The full variable domain, its missing parts supplied by reference TRBV5-5 and TRBJ2-1, is DAGVTQSPTHLIKTRGQQVTLRCSPISGHKSVSWYQQVLGQGPQFIFQYYEKEERGRGNFPDRFSARQFPNYSSELNVNALLLGDSALYLCASSLLSGRGISYNEQFFGPGTRLTVL.

As to this clone: Other DNA sequences in the sample encode the same CDR3. CDR3 nucleotide sequence: TGTGCCAGCAGTTTATCCCTCTCCTACGAGCAGTACTTC. Amino acid sequence: CASSLSLSYEQYF. The chain couples TRBV27 to TRBJ2-7; D is unclear. Per the germline V gene, CDR1 is MNHEY and CDR2 is SMNVEV (reference sequence). Trimming took 0 bases from V and 0 from J, leaving 3 bases between them. The CDR3 totals 13 residues.

About this clone: Other DNA sequences in the sample encode the same CDR3. This chain uses TRBV28 with TRBJ2-7; 7 bases are shared with TRBD2. Germline CDR1 MDHEN, CDR2 SYDVKM. The CDR3 extends over 14 amino acids. J was trimmed by 2 bases and V by 3 bases; bases with no gene match: 4. DNA of the CDR3: TGTGCCAGCAGTTTTCGGGGGAGGGCCTACGAGCAGTACTTC. Protein product: CASSFRGRAYEQYF.

The chain joins TRBV27 to TRBJ1-5; D call uncertain. V lost 7 bases to trimming and J lost 2 bases, with 12 bases between them. The CDR3 spans 14 residues. Germline CDR1 is MNHEY and CDR2 is SMNVEV (reference sequence). The CDR3 loop reads CASTSLDRNQPQHF. The CDR3 nucleotides read TGTGCCAGCACCTCCTTGGATCGCAATCAGCCCCAGCATTTT.

There are a few counts of this clone. This rearrangement joins TRBV2 to TRBJ1-1; unclear D gene. Germline CDR1 SNHLY, CDR2 FYNNEI. CDR3 length equals 12 residues. Between the trimmed V and J ends, which lost 3 bases and 5 bases, there was a span of 7 bases. CDR3 residues: CASSDPLTEAFF. The DNA for the CDR3 is TGTGCCAGCAGTGATCCGTTAACTGAAGCTTTCTTT.

This clone is a singleton in its sample. The chain links TRBV6-5 to TRBJ1-1; possible D gene TRBD1, 5 bases. Germline CDR1 reads MNHEY; CDR2 reads SVGAGI. CDR3 size: 13 residues. V was shortened by 8 bases and J by 1 base, with 11 bases between the two germline ends. CDR3 in amino acids: CASYGHTNTEAFF. The CDR3 coding sequence is TGTGCCAGCTACGGACACACGAACACTGAAGCTTTCTTT.

The chain joins TRBV27 to TRBJ2-4; 7 nucleotides align to TRBD1. V trimming: 5 bases; J trimming: 6 bases; junction bases outside the gene matches: 4. Germline assignment: CDR1 MNHEY and CDR2 SMNVEV (reference sequence). This CDR3 region has 13 residues. The chain's CDR3 is CASSRAGGNIQYF. CDR3 bases: TGTGCCAGCAGTCGAGCAGGGGGAAACATTCAGTACTTC.

The chain has TRBV4-1 and TRBJ1-5, with a weak D call TRBD1 (6 bases). Germline-derived CDR1 and CDR2 are MGHRA and YSYEKL. The germline V and J ends were trimmed by 4 bases and 3 bases, with 16 bases remaining between them. CDR3 size: 16 residues. CDR3 in amino acids: CASSPRFDRINQPQHF. CDR3 nucleotides: TGCGCCAGCAGCCCGCGGTTCGACAGGATCAATCAGCCCCAGCATTTT.

The rearrangement uses TRBV4-1 and TRBJ2-5; TRBD1 agrees at 8 bases. The V segment lost 4 bases and the J segment 5 bases; nucleotides outside the gene matches: 3. This CDR3 has 13 residues. The germline gives CDR1 MGHRA, CDR2 YSYEKL. The chain's CDR3 is CASSPGQVETQYF. DNA for the CDR3: TGCGCCAGCAGCCCGGGACAGGTCGAGACCCAGTACTTC.

The rearrangement joins TRBV28 to TRBJ2-7; 10 positions match TRBD1. The trim removed 8 bases at V and 4 bases at J, leaving 14 bases unmatched. CDR1 is MDHEN, CDR2 SYDVKM, per germline. This CDR3 is built from 16 residues. CDR3 bases: TGTGCCAGCTCCCGGGACAGGGGTCTCCGACCTTACGAGCAGTACTTC. Its translation is CASSRDRGLRPYEQYF.

This clone was observed a handful of times. The V and J genes are TRBV7-9 and TRBJ2-1; D is tentatively TRBD1 or TRBD2 (6 bases each). Trimming took 5 bases from V and 2 from J, leaving 13 bases between them. Germline CDR1 reads SEHNR; CDR2 reads FQNEAQ (reference sequence). The CDR3 has 15 residues. The CDR3 nucleotides read TGTGCCAGCAGCCGGGGGCAGGGGACCTACAATGAGCAGTTCTTC. Its protein is CASSRGQGTYNEQFF.

This clone was detected once. This sequence joins TRBV28 and TRBJ1-2; 7 bases fit TRBD1. CDR1 and CDR2 from the germline V gene are MDHEN and SYDVKM. V trimming: 3 bases; J trimming: 0 bases; junction bases outside the gene matches: 13. The CDR3 contains 18 residues. The CDR3 protein is CASSFPPAGQDTNYGYTF. CDR3 in DNA: TGTGCCAGCAGTTTCCCCCCGGCCGGACAGGACACTAACTATGGCTACACCTTC.

The chain combines TRBV6-5 with TRBJ2-7, with D uncertain. The CDR3 runs to 13 residues. V was pared by 4 bases and J by 3 bases, with 10 bases between. Germline V gene sequence: CDR1 MNHEY, CDR2 SVGAGI. The CDR3 region has the DNA TGTGCCAGCAGTTCTCAACAGTTCTACGAGCAGTACTTC. This sequence encodes CASSSQQFYEQYF.

The chain combines TRBV7-9 with TRBJ2-5; 10 bases fit TRBD1. Germline V lookup: CDR1 SEHNR, CDR2 FQNEAQ (reference sequence). V was clipped by 5 bases and J by 5 bases; unmatched bases: 5. There are 14 residues in the CDR3. Here the CDR3 reads CASSPGTGVETQYF. Written as DNA, the CDR3 is TGTGCCAGCAGCCCCGGGACAGGGGTGGAGACCCAGTACTTC.

The chain links TRBV7-9 to TRBJ2-1, with 8 bases matching TRBD2. The V gene's germline CDR1 is SEHNR and CDR2 FQNEAQ (reference sequence). The CDR3 has 12 amino acids. J lost 7 bases, V lost 9 bases, and 5 bases had no gene match. The CDR3 loop is CASGLANNEQFF. CDR3 nucleotides: TGTGCCAGTGGACTAGCAAATAATGAGCAGTTCTTC.

This clone showed up just once. The rearrangement links TRBV27 to TRBJ2-5; possible D gene TRBD2, 6 bases. V was trimmed by 3 bases and J by 4 bases, leaving 15 bases between them. Germline V gene sequence: CDR1 MNHEY, CDR2 SMNVEV (reference sequence). The CDR3 extends over 15 amino acids. The CDR3 here is CASSFTPEGPETQYF. The CDR3 DNA sequence: TGTGCCAGCAGTTTTACCCCGGAGGGGCCAGAGACCCAGTACTTC.